A single sample gave rise to the 22 T cell receptor beta chains below, sequenced in a study of blood T cell repertoires in COVID-19. Repertoires were generated with immunoSEQ multiplex PCR, while TCRdb's copy carries only in-frame clones and drops some. The sample has about 430,000 clones, around 90% seen once. The sequenced sample was peripheral blood. The source of these receptors is a man younger than 30 with COVID-19, enrolled during active disease.

This chain links TRBV5-4 with TRBJ1-2, with 7 bases identical to TRBD1. With V trimmed by 2 bases and J by 6 bases, 4 bases remained unmatched. This CDR3 is 13 amino acids long. Germline V CDR1 and CDR2: SGHNT, YYREEE (reference sequence). The CDR3 DNA sequence: TGTGCCAGCAGCTTAACAGGGGTCGATGGCTACACCTTC. Encoded protein: CASSLTGVDGYTF.

The V call is TRBV11-3, the J call TRBJ2-1, with D hard to call. Germline-derived CDR1 and CDR2 are SGHNT and YENEEA. CDR3 length equals 12 residues. Trimming took off 3 bases at V and 6 bases at J, with 6 bases between the two ends. This CDR3 is CASSFLSNEQFF. In DNA form, the CDR3 reads TGTGCCAGCAGCTTCCTCTCCAATGAGCAGTTCTTC.

The chain carries TRBV2 and TRBJ1-5; 7 nucleotides line up with TRBD1. The V segment lost 6 bases and the J segment 7 bases; nucleotides outside the gene matches: 6. CDR3 size: 13 residues. In germline, CDR1 is SNHLY, CDR2 FYNNEI. The CDR3 nucleotides read TGTGCCAGCAGGGTGCAGGGGGACCAGCCCCAGCATTTT. It yields the protein CASRVQGDQPQHF.

This clone was observed a few times. The V gene is TRBV5-1, the J gene TRBJ1-3; maybe TRBD1 (5 bases). The germline gives CDR1 SGHRS, CDR2 YFSETQ. The length of the CDR3 is 14 residues. The germline V and J ends were trimmed by 2 bases and 3 bases, with 9 bases remaining between them. CDR3: CASSFGGDGNTIYF. The DNA of the CDR3 is TGCGCCAGCAGCTTTGGGGGGGATGGAAACACCATATATTTT.

A remark on this clone: Other DNA sequences within the sample encode an identical CDR3. The chain has TRBV7-9 and TRBJ2-5; D is unresolved. CDR3 size: 13 residues. Germline V gene sequence: CDR1 SEHNR, CDR2 FQNEAQ (reference sequence). The V and J ends lost 1 base and 3 bases respectively, with 6 bases between them. The CDR3 DNA sequence: TGTGCCAGCAGCTTAGTGGGCGAAGAGACCCAGTACTTC. Translation gives CASSLVGEETQYF.

The V gene is TRBV5-4, the J gene TRBJ1-2; D remains ambiguous. CDR1 SGHNT and CDR2 YYREEE come from the germline V gene (reference sequence). V dropped 5 bases and J dropped 8 bases, with 16 bases sitting between them. This CDR3 contains 13 residues. The CDR3 loop reads CASSSAEGKGYTF. CDR3 nucleotides: TGTGCCAGCAGTTCTGCTGAGGGTAAAGGCTACACCTTC.

V is TRBV6-5 and J is TRBJ1-1, with 7 nucleotides matching TRBD1. V dropped 2 bases and J dropped 6; count of bases not matched to a gene: 6. The V gene's germline CDR1 is MNHEY and CDR2 SVGAGI. The CDR3 is 14 amino acids. CDR3 protein: CASSYRGREAEAFF. The DNA for the CDR3 is TGTGCCAGCAGTTACAGGGGGCGAGAGGCTGAAGCTTTCTTT.

The chain combines TRBV2 with TRBJ1-1; 8 bases map to TRBD1. The CDR3 spans 16 residues. CDR1 SNHLY and CDR2 FYNNEI come from the germline V gene. Unmatched junction bases numbered 14, after V lost 6 bases and J lost 5 bases. CDR3 protein: CASSVQGGLFGTEAFF. In DNA form, the CDR3 reads TGTGCCAGCAGCGTACAGGGGGGATTATTTGGAACTGAAGCTTTCTTT.

This rearrangement joins TRBV2 to TRBJ2-5; 10 bases match TRBD2. Trimming cost V 5 bases and J 2 bases; bases outside gene matches: 5. The CDR3 sequence is 15 residues long. CDR1 is SNHLY, CDR2 FYNNEI, per germline. The CDR3 sequence is CASSPSGGVQETQYF. CDR3 coding DNA: TGTGCCAGCAGTCCCAGCGGGGGGGTACAAGAGACCCAGTACTTC.

This clone was recorded once. The rearrangement uses TRBV2 and TRBJ1-1; 7 positions match TRBD1. Germline assignment: CDR1 SNHLY and CDR2 FYNNEI. This CDR3 is 13 amino acids long. With V trimmed by 11 bases and J by 0 bases, 6 bases remained unmatched. The CDR3 coding sequence is TGTGCCGGAGGACAGGACTTGAACACTGAAGCTTTCTTT. This encodes CAGGQDLNTEAFF. The full variable domain, with the rest looked up from reference TRBV2 and TRBJ1-1, is EPEVTQTPSHQVTQMGQEVILRCVPISNHLYFYWYRQILGQKVEFLVSFYNNEISEKSEIFDDQFSVERPDGSNFTLKIRSTKLEDSAMYFCAGGQDLNTEAFFGQGTRLTVV.

This clone was counted between two and nine times. The V and J genes are TRBV24-1 and TRBJ2-2; TRBD2 matches 8 bases. The length of the CDR3 is 16 residues. The germline V gene encodes CDR1 KGHDR and CDR2 SFDVKD. V was pared by 4 bases and J by 5 bases, with 8 bases of the junction left unmatched. CDR3 sequence: CATSETGGPRTGELFF. Here the CDR3 DNA reads TGTGCCACCAGTGAGACGGGAGGGCCAAGGACCGGGGAGCTGTTTTTT.

The gene calls are TRBV14 and TRBJ1-2, with 8 bases aligning to TRBD1. CDR1 and CDR2 from the germline V gene are SGHDN and FVKESK. Losses at the gene ends were 4 bases for V and 8 bases for J; bases not matched to a gene: 9. The CDR3 covers 14 residues. The CDR3: CASSRPGQGMGYTF. CDR3 bases: TGTGCCAGCAGCCGGCCTGGACAGGGCATGGGCTACACCTTC. The full variable domain, its missing parts supplied by reference TRBV14 and TRBJ1-2, is EAGVTQFPSHSVIEKGQTVTLRCDPISGHDNLYWYRRVMGKEIKFLLHFVKESKQDESGMPNNRFLAERTGGTYSTLKVQPAELEDSGVYFCASSRPGQGMGYTFGSGTRLTVV.

The J gene is TRBJ1-2, the V gene TRBV30, with D uncertain. Germline V gives CDR1 GTSNPN, CDR2 SVGIG (reference sequence). V was clipped by 8 bases and J by 2 bases, with 21 bases between them. The CDR3 covers 15 residues. CDR3 loop: CAHEWRQADNYGYTF. Written as DNA, the CDR3 is TGTGCCCACGAATGGAGGCAGGCAGACAACTATGGCTACACCTTC. The entire variable domain, with the rest obtained from reference TRBV30 and TRBJ1-2, is as follows: SQTIHQWPATLVQPVGSPLSLECTVEGTSNPNLYWYRQAAGRGLQLLFYSVGIGQISSEVPQNLSASRPQDRQFILSSKKLLLSDSGFYLCAHEWRQADNYGYTFGSGTRLTVV.

The chain carries TRBV5-1 and TRBJ2-5; 10 nucleotides line up with TRBD1. The junction had 7 bases not matched to a gene; V was cut back by 6 bases and J by 2 bases. This CDR3 is built from 15 residues. Germline CDR1 SGHRS, CDR2 YFSETQ. The CDR3 here is CASKGGTGVQETQYF. CDR3 DNA sequence: TGCGCCAGCAAGGGGGGGACAGGGGTGCAAGAGACCCAGTACTTC.

V and J are TRBV7-9 and TRBJ2-3; possible D gene TRBD2, 6 bases. The CDR3 has 17 amino acids. Germline V gives CDR1 SEHNR, CDR2 FQNEAQ (reference sequence). The ends were cut back, 5 bases at V and 2 bases at J, with 20 bases in the middle. CDR3 loop: CASSPRLGGTLTDTQYF. The CDR3 DNA follows: TGTGCCAGCAGCCCTCGCCTGGGCGGGACTCTCACAGATACGCAGTATTTT.

The chain couples TRBV9 to TRBJ2-5; the match to TRBD2 covers 11 bases. V was pared by 0 bases and J by 2 bases, with 9 bases of the junction left unmatched. The CDR3 totals 18 residues. CDR1 is SGDLS, CDR2 YYNGEE, per germline. CDR3 in amino acids: CASSVATPSGRRQETQYF. CDR3 sequence (DNA): TGTGCCAGCAGCGTAGCTACCCCTAGCGGGAGGAGGCAAGAGACCCAGTACTTC.

The chain is built from TRBV5-6 and TRBJ2-7, with a weak D call TRBD1 (6 bases). There are 15 residues in the CDR3. Trimming shortened V by 0 bases and J by 2 bases, and 12 bases separated the two germline ends. Per germline, CDR1 SGHDT and CDR2 YYEEEE. In nucleotides, the CDR3 is TGTGCCAGCAGCTTGGCCGGCAGGGGAGCCTACGAGCAGTACTTC. This encodes CASSLAGRGAYEQYF.

J is TRBJ2-3 and V is TRBV2; 9 bases match TRBD2. Germline CDR1 reads SNHLY; CDR2 reads FYNNEI. The CDR3 runs to 15 residues. Trimming removed 7 bases from V and 9 bases from J; junction bases left unmatched: 14. The CDR3: CASTVKLAGAVTQYF. The CDR3 DNA sequence: TGTGCCAGCACTGTGAAGTTAGCGGGGGCGGTAACGCAGTATTTT.

Remarks on this clone: Other DNA sequences within the sample encode an identical CDR3. The chain has TRBV12-3 or TRBV12-4 and TRBJ1-1; tentative D call: TRBD1 (6 bases). Trimming left V 6 bases short and J 8 bases short, with 10 bases between. There are 11 residues in the CDR3. The DNA for the CDR3 is TGTGCCAGCAGACACAGGGCAGAAGCTTTCTTT. Translated: CASRHRAEAFF.

This chain connects TRBV6-1 to TRBJ1-4; D is perhaps TRBD1 (6 bases). The CDR3 is 15 residues long. Trimming shortened V by 2 bases and J by 5 bases, and 12 bases separated the two germline ends. Germline CDR1 is MNHNS and CDR2 is SASEGT. CDR3 in DNA: TGTGCCAGCAGTGAATTAAGTCAGGGGAATGAAAAACTGTTTTTT. It codes for CASSELSQGNEKLFF.

The gene calls are TRBV3-1 (or the pseudogene TRBV3-2) and TRBJ1-5; 10 bases match TRBD1. Per germline, CDR1 LGHDT and CDR2 YNNKEL (reference sequence). After removal of 1 base from V and 6 bases from J, the junction contained 12 bases not matched to a gene. CDR3 size: 18 residues. CDR3 in DNA: TGTGCCAGCAGCCAAGGGCCCGGGACAGGGGTGTATAGTCAGCCCCAGCATTTT. Translated: CASSQGPGTGVYSQPQHF.

V usage is TRBV12-3 or TRBV12-4 and J usage is TRBJ2-7, with unresolved D. The CDR3 is made up of 12 amino acids. The ends were cut back, 5 bases at V and 0 bases at J, with 5 bases in the middle. CDR3 sequence: CASSHSSYEQYF. As DNA, the CDR3 is TGTGCCAGCAGTCACAGCTCCTACGAGCAGTACTTC.